This entry features one T cell receptor beta chain sequence. It has no known antigen specificity. The record has no base qualities; no much larger clone is one base away. Clipping removes 1 base from V and 6 bases from J, with 3 as the unmatched junction base count. The germline V gene specifies SGHTA as CDR1 and FQGTGA as CDR2. The CDR3, cysteine through phenylalanine, is 13 amino acids long. Only the CDR3 DNA stays, 39 bases, in frame from base 1. The data stem from a study of blood T cell repertoires in COVID-19 (dated by TCRdb to between 2020 and 2021). Study-wide context: Samples covering the acute and convalescent phases of COVID-19 were provided by collaborators in the United States, Italy and Spain. The material from the prospective study consisted of cDNA or gDNA derived from T cells, B-cell-depleted T cells, or PBMCs. Subjects who had been exposed to COVID-19, were actively infected with it, or had recovered from it provided the deeply sampled blood TCRbeta repertoires that made up the dataset. A freely available public database, intended as a resource for researchers studying the immune response to SARS-CoV-2, is where the repertoires were released. Samples were obtained from the ongoing ImmuneRACE study (first 160 participants) and from 1,200 or so subjects provided by 6 global collaborators. Nearly every sample came with metadata listing a de-identified subject ID, COVID-19 status, age in years and sex. Where HLA class I and class II types were available, the types were taken from metadata supplied by the sample provider, not from assay-based typing. Overall study results and their limits: Clinical and demographic metadata were provided uncurated, with the amount varying by source and participant.

Whole blood was collected in K2EDTA tubes by collaborating institutions according to the institutions' own protocols. Collaborator samples were shipped for TCRbeta analysis as frozen whole blood, isolated PBMCs, or DNA extracted from either sample type. TCRbeta CDR3 regions were amplified from genomic DNA by means of the immunoSEQ Assay, a bias-controlled multiplex PCR. The authors' pipeline ran thus. The number of nucleated cells in each sample was estimated by amplification of reference gene primers within the assay. To quantify the absolute abundance of each unique TCRbeta CDR3 rearrangement, sequence reads were collapsed and filtered. For each sample, productive Simpson clonality was calculated as the square root of Simpson's diversity index over productive rearrangements. This immuneACCESS table, as held by TCRdb, lists in-frame sequences with V and J called but not all clones. Of the missing ones, under half trace to an unresolved V gene in checked studies; the others have no known cause. The V and J calls and the clone size are those of that table, but D and trimming were determined from the DNA. The sample table shows 65,000 to 75,000 clones, and 70% to 75% are seen once. The ten most abundant clones make up more than 20% of the sample.

Sequencing was done on a sample of peripheral blood. The receptor was derived from a man in his 70s with acute or convalescent COVID-19. The chain joins TRBV7-3 to TRBJ2-7, with TRBD1 identical over 7 junction bases. The bases read TGTGCCAGCAGCTTAAACGCAGGGGGCGAGCAGTACTTC. Its protein is CASSLNAGGEQYF. Supplemented by the reference TRBV7-3 and TRBJ2-7 proteins around the CDR3, the complete variable domain is GAGVSQTPSNKVTEKGKYVELRCDPISGHTALYWYRQSLGQGPEFLIYFQGTGAADDSGLPNDRFFAVRPEGSVSTLKIQRTERGDSAVYLCASSLNAGGEQYFGPGTRLTVT.